The rows below give T cell receptor beta chains drawn from one sample of a study of cytomegalovirus exposure and HLA in healthy donors. Libraries were prepared by immunoSEQ multiplex PCR; TCRdb keeps only in-frame clonotypes and omits some of them. The table has 120,000 or so clones, approximately 88% seen once. The material sequenced was PBMCs. These receptors were obtained from a man aged 18 to 30 in good health and CMV-seronegative. CDR3s include the opening cysteine and the closing phenylalanine or tryptophan. The order of the fields is J gene, V gene, D gene, clone size, CDR3 protein, CDR3 DNA. A D gene is named only where the DNA matches it firmly. The listing skips clone size in some rows; elsewhere it reads once, few, many or a size class.

>TRBJ1-5|TRBV2|TRBD1|NA
CASKPQTGGDQPQHF
TGTGCCAGCAAACCCCAGACAGGGGGCGATCAGCCCCAGCATTTT
>TRBJ1-2|TRBV27|NA|NA
CASSFRGDGYGYTF
TGTGCCAGCAGTTTCCGCGGGGACGGTTATGGCTACACCTTC
>TRBJ2-1|TRBV5-4|TRBD2|NA
CASSPGLAPDNEQFF
TGTGCCAGCAGCCCGGGACTAGCGCCCGATAATGAGCAGTTCTTC
>TRBJ2-7|TRBV9|TRBD2|NA
CASSVSGGANYEQYF
TGTGCCAGCAGCGTAAGCGGGGGGGCAAACTACGAGCAGTACTTC
>TRBJ2-1|TRBV7-2|NA|NA
CATQGGQQFF
TGTGCCACCCAGGGAGGTCAGCAGTTCTTC
>TRBJ2-1|TRBV11-3|TRBD2|NA
CASSSVGLAGGRYSYNEQFF
TGTGCCAGCAGCTCAGTGGGACTAGCGGGAGGCCGGTACTCCTACAATGAGCAGTTCTTC
>TRBJ2-7|TRBV7-7|TRBD2|NA
CASSLDGTSYEQYF
TGTGCCAGCAGCTTGGACGGGACTAGCTACGAGCAGTACTTC
>TRBJ1-1|TRBV4-3|TRBD1|NA
CASSQDRDYTEAFF
TGCGCCAGCAGTCAAGACAGGGATTACACTGAAGCTTTCTTT
>TRBJ1-1|TRBV6-5|NA|NA
CASSYSKRRRNTEAFF
TGTGCCAGCAGTTACTCGAAAAGGAGGCGGAACACTGAAGCTTTCTTT
>TRBJ2-7|TRBV6-5|NA|NA
CASSTRDRVVYEQYF
TGTGCCAGCAGTACGCGGGACAGAGTAGTCTACGAGCAGTACTTC
>TRBJ2-1|TRBV27|TRBD2|NA
CASIPRGAGALGQFF
TGTGCCAGCATCCCCCGGGGAGCGGGGGCCCTTGGGCAGTTCTTC
>TRBJ1-4|TRBV27|NA|NA
CASSLWGGSTNEKLFF
TGTGCCAGCAGTTTATGGGGGGGGTCAACTAATGAAAAACTGTTTTTT
>TRBJ1-2|TRBV6-5|NA|NA
CASSYNYRDGYGYTF
TGTGCCAGCAGTTATAATTACAGGGATGGCTATGGCTACACCTTC
>TRBJ1-2|TRBV5-1|NA|NA
CASSLDRNYGYTF
TGCGCCAGCAGCTTGGACAGGAACTATGGCTACACCTTC
>TRBJ2-7|TRBV28|TRBD2|NA
CASRLVAGGYEQYF
TGTGCCAGCAGACTCGTGGCGGGGGGTTACGAGCAGTACTTC
>TRBJ1-3|TRBV18|NA|NA
CASSRRRRGSGNTIYF
TGTGCCAGCTCCCGGAGGCGGCGTGGCTCTGGAAACACCATATATTTT
>TRBJ2-2|TRBV5-1|NA|NA
CASRAGPTGELFF
TGCGCCAGCAGGGCAGGGCCCACCGGGGAGCTGTTTTTT
>TRBJ1-3|TRBV4-1|TRBD1|NA
CASSQEMTGRSGNTIYF
TGCGCCAGCAGCCAAGAAATGACAGGGAGGTCTGGAAACACCATATATTTT
>TRBJ2-3|TRBV5-1|TRBD2|NA
CASSLDSGGFTDTQYF
TGCGCCAGCAGCTTGGACAGCGGGGGGTTCACAGATACGCAGTATTTT
>TRBJ1-5|TRBV6-5|NA|NA
CASRKPGSNQPQHF
TGTGCCAGCAGGAAGCCAGGGAGCAATCAGCCCCAGCATTTT
>TRBJ2-5|TRBV5-1|TRBD2|NA
CASSPIAGEQETQYF
TGCGCCAGCAGCCCGATAGCGGGGGAGCAAGAGACCCAGTACTTC
>TRBJ2-7|TRBV7-7|NA|NA
CASSLGVHGSYEQYF
TGTGCCAGCAGCTTAGGGGTACACGGGTCCTACGAGCAGTACTTC
>TRBJ1-2|TRBV27|NA|NA
CASSLSVGRLGANYGYTF
TGTGCCAGCAGTTTATCGGTGGGGAGGCTCGGGGCTAACTATGGCTACACCTTC
>TRBJ2-7|TRBV6-1|NA|NA
CASSDARASSYEQYF
TGTGCCAGCAGTGATGCCAGGGCAAGCTCCTACGAGCAGTACTTC
>TRBJ2-6|TRBV7-6|NA|NA
CASSPARMRSGANVLTF
TGTGCCAGCAGCCCGGCCCGAATGCGGTCTGGGGCCAACGTCCTGACTTTC
>TRBJ2-7|TRBV6-6|TRBD2|NA
CASSPPRTSASEQYF
TGTGCCAGCAGCCCCCCCCGGACTAGCGCGTCCGAGCAGTACTTC
>TRBJ2-5|TRBV28|NA|NA
CASSLNLNFSVQETQYF
TGTGCCAGCAGTTTAAATCTAAACTTTTCGGTACAAGAGACCCAGTACTTC
>TRBJ2-7|TRBV19|NA|once
CASSIGLGPYEQYF
TGTGCCAGTAGTATAGGACTGGGTCCCTACGAGCAGTACTTC
>TRBJ1-1|TRBV7-9|NA|NA
CASSLVEGSGKWDF
TGTGCCAGCAGCTTAGTAGAAGGTTCGGGAAAATGGGACTTT